One and the same sample provided the 27 T cell receptor beta chains below, sequenced in a study of blood T cell repertoires in COVID-19. The method was immunoSEQ multiplex PCR; TCRdb's version includes in-frame clones alone and lacks a portion of them. Here the sample spans about 310,000 clones, about 90% being singletons. The sequencing input was PBMCs or T cells enriched from blood (not recorded which). All receptors derive from a woman in her twenties or thirties who had recovered from COVID-19.

CDR3 loop: CASSGPDRATNEKLFF. CDR3 coding DNA: TGTGCCAGCAGCGGCCCGGACAGGGCAACTAATGAAAAACTGTTTTTT. The rearrangement joins TRBV7-2 to TRBJ1-4, with 8 bases identical to TRBD1. Losses at the gene ends were 5 bases for V and 0 bases for J; bases not matched to a gene: 5. Germline values: CDR1 SGHTA, CDR2 FQGNSA. CDR3 size: 16 residues.

The chain combines TRBV6-6 with TRBJ2-3; TRBD2 aligns across 8 bases. V shed 4 bases, J shed 4 bases, and the junction held 7 bases outside the gene matches. Germline lookup yields CDR1 MNHNY and CDR2 SVGAGI (reference sequence). This CDR3 has 15 residues. CDR3 in amino acids: CASSSVSGTSDTQYF. Here the CDR3 DNA reads TGTGCCAGCAGTTCCGTTAGCGGGACCTCAGATACGCAGTATTTT.

This chain uses TRBV7-3 with TRBJ2-1, with D possibly TRBD2 on 6 matching bases. Looked up from germline, CDR1 is SGHTA and CDR2 is FQGTGA. The CDR3 loop spans 15 amino acids. The V and J ends lost 2 bases and 9 bases respectively, with 17 bases between them. CDR3: CASSLSVGGSVEQFF. The CDR3 DNA reads TGTGCCAGCAGCTTATCGGTAGGAGGGTCAGTTGAGCAGTTCTTC.

The rearrangement joins TRBV5-4 to TRBJ1-1; 7 positions agree with TRBD1. Germline V lookup: CDR1 SGHNT, CDR2 YYREEE (reference sequence). After removal of 0 bases from V and 5 bases from J, the junction contained 4 bases not matched to a gene. The CDR3 has 14 residues. CDR3 coding DNA: TGTGCCAGCAGCTTGGGCAACAGGGGTACTGAAGCTTTCTTT. Its protein is CASSLGNRGTEAFF.

CDR3 in DNA: TGTGCCAGCAGTTCGGTCACAGGGGAGGCCGGGGAGCTGTTTTTT. Amino acid sequence: CASSSVTGEAGELFF. The chain has TRBV6-5 and TRBJ2-2; a possible D gene is TRBD1 (7 bases). V was pared by 4 bases and J by 6 bases, with 15 bases between. CDR3 length equals 15 residues. CDR1 is MNHEY, CDR2 SVGAGI, per germline.

The CDR3 region is CASSPTGDYGYTF. DNA for the CDR3: TGTGCCAGCAGCCCGACAGGGGACTATGGCTACACCTTC. The chain joins TRBV7-9 to TRBJ1-2; 8 nucleotides match TRBD1. V dropped 5 bases and J dropped 3; count of bases not matched to a gene: 2. This CDR3 has 13 amino acids. Germline lookup yields CDR1 SEHNR and CDR2 FQNEAQ (reference sequence).

The rearrangement uses TRBV7-8 and TRBJ2-3; no clear D. Germline V gene sequence: CDR1 SGHVS, CDR2 FQNEAQ. Trimming stripped 5 bases from V and 14 bases from J, with 20 bases between. This CDR3 contains 13 residues. The CDR3 sequence: CASSPRLAEIWYF. In DNA, the CDR3 is TGTGCCAGCAGCCCCCGTTTGGCGGAAATTTGGTATTTT.

The genes are TRBV5-1 and TRBJ2-1; tentative D call: TRBD2 (5 bases). CDR3 size: 15 residues. Germline CDR1 is SGHRS and CDR2 is YFSETQ. The germline V and J ends were trimmed by 4 bases and 5 bases, with 16 bases remaining between them. Here the CDR3 DNA reads TGCGCCAGCAGCCCCCGGGCCCTAGCCCACAATGAGCAGTTCTTC. Its protein product is CASSPRALAHNEQFF.

The chain combines TRBV19 with TRBJ1-2, with no clear D. In germline, CDR1 is LNHDA, CDR2 SQIVND (reference sequence). The CDR3 covers 16 residues. V was clipped by 3 bases and J by 3 bases, with 17 bases between them. CDR3 in DNA: TGTGCCAGTAGTATGAGGGTGCGGGCAGCCCACTATGGCTACACCTTC. Amino acid sequence: CASSMRVRAAHYGYTF.

CDR3 amino acids: CSVDTPGTEIHYGYTF. In DNA, the CDR3 is TGCAGCGTTGACACTCCCGGGACAGAGATTCACTATGGCTACACCTTC. J is TRBJ1-2 and V is TRBV29-1; 7 nucleotides align to TRBD1. This CDR3 region has 16 residues. V lost 3 bases and J lost 3; bases outside the gene matches: 13. Germline CDR1 reads SQVTM; CDR2 reads ANQGSEA.

CDR3 in amino acids: CASSPRLGGNEQFF. The CDR3 nucleotides read TGTGCCAGCTCACCTCGTTTAGGGGGCAATGAGCAGTTCTTC. The rearrangement links TRBV18 to TRBJ2-1; tentatively, D is TRBD1 (6 bases). CDR1 is KGHSH and CDR2 is LQKENI in the germline V gene. CDR3 length: 14 amino acids. Trimming cost V 3 bases and J 6 bases, with 12 bases left between them.

The V call is TRBV3-1 (or the pseudogene TRBV3-2), the J call TRBJ2-7, with 8 bases lining up with TRBD1. The V gene end was trimmed by 4 bases and the J gene end by 5 bases; junction bases not matched to a gene: 4. The CDR3 consists of 13 residues. Germline lookup yields CDR1 LGHDT and CDR2 YNNKEL (reference sequence). CDR3 coding DNA: TGTGCCAGCAGCCTGACAGGGGAAGACGAGCAGTACTTC. It specifies CASSLTGEDEQYF.

This chain uses TRBV7-9 with TRBJ1-3; TRBD1 agrees at 9 bases. Germline CDR1 is SEHNR and CDR2 is FQNEAQ (reference sequence). The CDR3 has 16 residues. The ends lost 4 bases at V and 4 bases at J; junction bases unmatched: 8. Here the CDR3 reads CASSSRTGVEGNTIYF. CDR3 DNA sequence: TGTGCCAGCAGCTCCAGGACAGGGGTAGAGGGAAACACCATATATTTT.

J is TRBJ2-1 and V is TRBV5-5, with TRBD1 matching over 8 bases. V lost 4 bases, J lost 8 bases, and 17 bases stayed unmatched. Germline V gene lookup returns CDR1 SGHKS and CDR2 YYEKEE (reference sequence). The CDR3 extends over 17 amino acids. CDR3 in amino acids: CASSPSLVGQGYDEQFF. In nucleotides, the CDR3 is TGTGCCAGCAGCCCCTCTCTTGTTGGACAGGGATATGATGAGCAGTTCTTC.

This clone was counted once. The chain employs TRBV7-2 and TRBJ2-1, with 8 nucleotides matching TRBD2. The germline V gene has CDR1 SGHTA and CDR2 FQGNSA. Germline trimming cut 0 bases from V and 0 bases from J; bases unmatched to any gene: 10. CDR3 length: 19 residues. Here the CDR3 reads CASSLASGYGRASYNEQFF. Written as DNA, the CDR3 is TGTGCCAGCAGCTTAGCGTCGGGGTACGGGAGGGCCTCCTACAATGAGCAGTTCTTC.

The rearrangement joins TRBV30 to TRBJ1-2; perhaps TRBD1 as D (6 bases). The CDR3 length is 12 residues. Trimming took 5 bases from V and 4 from J, leaving 11 bases between them. CDR1 is GTSNPN, CDR2 SVGIG, per germline (reference sequence). The CDR3 protein is CAWDRTIYGYTF. In DNA form, the CDR3 reads TGTGCCTGGGACAGGACAATCTATGGCTACACCTTC.

This chain uses TRBV7-9 with TRBJ2-2; D perhaps matches TRBD2 (6 bases). Per germline, CDR1 SEHNR and CDR2 FQNEAQ (reference sequence). Trimming left V 5 bases short and J 0 bases short, with 10 bases between. CDR3 length equals 15 residues. CDR3 amino acids: CASSAGTPNTGELFF. CDR3 DNA: TGTGCCAGCAGCGCTGGGACTCCGAACACCGGGGAGCTGTTTTTT.

CDR3: CASSEAQGAGNEKLFF. As DNA, the CDR3 is TGTGCCAGCAGTGAAGCTCAGGGGGCTGGTAATGAAAAACTGTTTTTT. The chain combines TRBV6-1 with TRBJ1-4; 8 bases are shared with TRBD1. The CDR3 consists of 16 residues. J lost 4 bases, V lost 0 bases, and 4 bases had no gene match. Germline V gene lookup returns CDR1 MNHNS and CDR2 SASEGT.

This clone was observed once. The chain recombines TRBV6-1 with TRBJ2-7, with a weak D call TRBD1 (6 bases). From germline, CDR1 is MNHNS and CDR2 SASEGT. The germline V and J ends were trimmed by 3 bases and 4 bases, with 16 bases remaining between them. This CDR3 spans 15 amino acids. In DNA form, the CDR3 reads TGTGCCAGCAGTGACCCCGGGCCAGGGGTTTACGAGCAGTACTTC. It translates to CASSDPGPGVYEQYF.

J is TRBJ2-7 and V is TRBV11-2, with 8 bases fitting TRBD1. The V and J ends lost 6 bases and 5 bases, in that order; junction bases with no gene match: 9. From germline, CDR1 is SGHAT and CDR2 FQNNGV. The CDR3 contains 14 residues. The DNA of the CDR3 is TGTGCCAGCAGATCCGGACAGGGTTGGGACGAGCAGTACTTC. Its translation is CASRSGQGWDEQYF.

The rearrangement joins TRBV9 to TRBJ1-2; 7 nucleotides agree with TRBD1. The CDR3 length is 14 residues. Germline values: CDR1 SGDLS, CDR2 YYNGEE. The junction had 9 bases not matched to a gene; V was cut back by 3 bases and J by 7 bases. The CDR3 loop is CASSAQGIAGGYTF. The CDR3 DNA reads as TGTGCCAGCAGCGCACAGGGGATAGCAGGTGGCTACACCTTC.

The chain couples TRBV29-1 to TRBJ1-1, with 8 nucleotides matching TRBD1. The CDR3 has 14 amino acids. Trimming at V came to 7 bases and at J to 0 bases, leaving 7 bases not matched to a gene. The germline V gene has CDR1 SQVTM and CDR2 ANQGSEA. The CDR3 DNA sequence: TGCAGCGCAATAGTACAGGGGGTGAACACTGAAGCTTTCTTT. Protein: CSAIVQGVNTEAFF.

The chain couples TRBV7-9 to TRBJ1-4; 8 bases agree with TRBD1. Germline V gives CDR1 SEHNR, CDR2 FQNEAQ (reference sequence). The V and J ends lost 4 bases and 4 bases, in that order; junction bases with no gene match: 2. The CDR3 sequence is 14 residues long. The CDR3 DNA follows: TGTGCCAGCAGCTACGGACAGGGTAATGAAAAACTGTTTTTT. Translated, it gives CASSYGQGNEKLFF.

CDR3: CASRPETGLGNTIYF. The CDR3, as DNA: TGTGCCAGCAGACCCGAGACAGGGTTAGGAAACACCATATATTTT. The chain employs TRBV6-5 and TRBJ1-3; 7 nucleotides match TRBD1. The CDR3 is 15 residues long. Germline CDR1 reads MNHEY; CDR2 reads SVGAGI. V trimming: 6 bases; J trimming: 4 bases; junction bases outside the gene matches: 9.

The chain links TRBV6-6 to TRBJ1-6, with D tentatively TRBD1 (6 bases). V lost 6 bases, J lost 13 bases, and 16 bases lay in between. This CDR3 is built from 13 residues. Germline loops: CDR1 MNHNY, CDR2 SVGAGI (reference sequence). The CDR3 reads CASRSQQGVPLHF. CDR3 DNA: TGTGCCAGCAGATCCCAACAGGGAGTTCCCCTCCACTTT.

The chain recombines TRBV18 with TRBJ2-3, with D perhaps matching TRBD2 (5 bases). Germline CDR1 and CDR2: KGHSH and LQKENI. CDR3 length: 15 residues. The germline V and J ends were trimmed by 2 bases and 5 bases, with 14 bases remaining between them. The chain's CDR3 is CASSPFEGVGDTQYF. CDR3 sequence (DNA): TGTGCCAGCTCACCATTCGAGGGTGTGGGAGATACGCAGTATTTT.

The chain recombines TRBV4-1 with TRBJ2-5, with 8 nucleotides matching TRBD2. The CDR3 is 15 residues long. Germline V gives CDR1 MGHRA, CDR2 YSYEKL. Losses at the gene ends were 2 bases for V and 4 bases for J; bases not matched to a gene: 6. The CDR3 sequence is CASSQFPGLGETQYF. In DNA, the CDR3 is TGCGCCAGCAGCCAATTCCCGGGACTAGGAGAGACCCAGTACTTC.